The present TCR beta chain was sequenced within a study of blood T cell repertoires in COVID-19. Study summary: T cells, B-cell-depleted T cells, or PBMCs provided the cDNA or gDNA that served as material.

Source study methods: Amplification of reference gene primers provided the estimated nucleated cell counts. Generated by immunoSEQ multiplex PCR, the TCRdb table keeps only in-frame clones and is missing some. D and trimming were read from the DNA, whereas the V and J calls and clone size are those reported in that table. The sample contains some 270,000 clones, roughly 84% of which appear only once. Participant age was roughly 18 to 90 years, and participants resided in approximately 24 US areas. The recovered donors of Cohort 3 showed two negative PCRs, clearance, or symptom resolution. This clonotype was obtained from a man in his fifties who had recovered from COVID-19. Sample: PBMCs or T cells enriched from blood (not recorded which).

The CDR3 reads CAWSVRWGDDTQYF. DNA of the CDR3: TGTGCCTGGAGTGTAAGATGGGGGGATGATACGCAGTATTTT. This rearrangement joins TRBV30 to TRBJ2-3; tentatively, D is TRBD2 (6 bases). Germline values: CDR1 GTSNPN, CDR2 SVGIG (reference sequence). The length of the CDR3 is 14 residues. Deletions cut 0 bases from V and 6 bases from J, with 13 bases between. Supplemented by reference TRBV30 and TRBJ2-3, the full variable domain reads SQTIHQWPATLVQPVGSPLSLECTVEGTSNPNLYWYRQAAGRGLQLLFYSVGIGQISSEVPQNLSASRPQDRQFILSSKKLLLSDSGFYLCAWSVRWGDDTQYFGPGTRLTVL.